Presented here are 26 T cell receptor beta chains from one specimen sequenced in a study of shared clonotypes between healthy human individuals. Terminally differentiated effector memory CD45RA+ cells were excluded from the naive CD8 cells, which were CD45RO-negative and positively selected for CCR7. This table comes from immunoSEQ multiplex PCR, and its TCRdb copy is limited to in-frame clones, with some not included. This sample has around 2,000,000 clones, with under 95% found just once. The sample consisted of naive CD8+ T cells from PBMCs. Receptors were obtained from a man in his late teens or twenties in good health. Some clones in this sample may be carry-over from other donors' samples.

The chain combines TRBV7-9 with TRBJ2-5; 7 positions agree with TRBD1. The CDR3 totals 14 residues. CDR1 SEHNR and CDR2 FQNEAQ come from the germline V gene (reference sequence). Germline trimming cut 3 bases from V and 5 bases from J; bases unmatched to any gene: 6. This chain's CDR3 is CASSFDRVSETQYF. The CDR3 DNA reads TGTGCCAGCAGCTTTGACAGGGTCTCGGAGACCCAGTACTTC.

This clone was recorded once. The gene calls are TRBV4-3 and TRBJ2-7; 7 bases map to TRBD2. CDR1 and CDR2 (germline): LGHNA, YSLEER. With V trimmed by 3 bases and J by 2 bases, 7 bases remained unmatched. The CDR3 contains 15 residues. The CDR3, as DNA: TGCGCCAGCAGCCACTCGCTAGCGGTCGCCTACGAGCAGTACTTC. Translation gives CASSHSLAVAYEQYF.

V gene TRBV9 combines with J gene TRBJ2-7; 11 positions match TRBD1. Germline assignment: CDR1 SGDLS and CDR2 YYNGEE. The CDR3 contains 14 residues. Unmatched junction bases numbered 7, after V lost 4 bases and J lost 7 bases. For the CDR3, the DNA is TGTGCCAGCAGCCCGGGACAGGGGGTGTGGGAGCAGTACTTC. It codes for CASSPGQGVWEQYF.

The chain links TRBV14 to TRBJ1-1, with D unresolved. Between the trimmed V and J ends, which lost 2 bases and 1 base, there was a span of 14 bases. The germline V gene has CDR1 SGHDN and CDR2 FVKESK. CDR3 length equals 16 residues. CDR3 nucleotides: TGTGCCAGCAGCCAATCCCCCAGGACCGAGAACACTGAAGCTTTCTTT. This gives the protein CASSQSPRTENTEAFF.

The rearrangement uses TRBV28 and TRBJ2-5; the match to TRBD2 covers 7 bases. CDR1 and CDR2 from the germline V gene are MDHEN and SYDVKM. The CDR3 sequence is 14 residues long. V trimming: 3 bases; J trimming: 2 bases; junction bases outside the gene matches: 3. In nucleotides, the CDR3 is TGTGCCAGCAGTTTCACTAGCGCGCAAGAGACCCAGTACTTC. It specifies CASSFTSAQETQYF.

This chain connects TRBV27 to TRBJ1-5; 10 bases map to TRBD1. With 6 bases clipped from V and 3 bases from J, the junction kept 5 bases outside the gene matches. The germline V gene encodes CDR1 MNHEY and CDR2 SMNVEV (reference sequence). CDR3 length: 15 amino acids. CDR3 nucleotide sequence: TGTGCCAGCAGCCCGACAGGGGGCGTCAATCAGCCCCAGCATTTT. Translated, it gives CASSPTGGVNQPQHF.

The chain employs TRBV7-2 and TRBJ1-2, with D perhaps TRBD1 (5 bases). The ends were cut back, 6 bases at V and 4 bases at J, with 15 bases in the middle. Germline assignment: CDR1 SGHTA and CDR2 FQGNSA. The CDR3 covers 14 residues. The CDR3 here is CASREAGRIYGYTF. Written as DNA, the CDR3 is TGTGCCAGCAGGGAGGCGGGACGGATCTATGGCTACACCTTC.

The genes are TRBV9 and TRBJ1-5, with D perhaps TRBD1 (5 bases). This CDR3 is built from 17 residues. Germline CDR1 SGDLS, CDR2 YYNGEE. Trimming removed 6 bases at V and 3 bases at J, with 22 bases between. The CDR3 nucleotides are TGTGCCAGCATTACCCTAGGGGCGGAGAATCCCAATCAGCCCCAGCATTTT. This codes for CASITLGAENPNQPQHF.

The chain uses TRBV4-3 and TRBJ1-5; tentatively, D is TRBD1 (6 bases). Germline V gene data show CDR1 as LGHNA and CDR2 as YSLEER. The length of the CDR3 is 15 residues. Trimming left V 2 bases short and J 6 bases short, with 14 bases between. The CDR3 DNA is TGCGCCAGCAGCCAATATACAGGGAATGGTCAGCCCCAGCATTTT. Its protein is CASSQYTGNGQPQHF.

The J gene is TRBJ1-1, the V gene TRBV7-2, with 8 bases fitting TRBD1. The CDR3 consists of 15 residues. Germline CDR1 and CDR2: SGHTA and FQGNSA. The ends lost 4 bases at V and 1 base at J; junction bases unmatched: 5. DNA for the CDR3: TGTGCCAGCAGCTATCGTACAGGGGGGAACACTGAAGCTTTCTTT. Residues: CASSYRTGGNTEAFF.

The V call is TRBV7-9, the J call TRBJ2-1; the match to TRBD1 covers 9 bases. Per germline, CDR1 SEHNR and CDR2 FQNEAQ (reference sequence). The CDR3 runs 16 residues. With 5 bases clipped from V and 2 bases from J, the junction kept 7 bases outside the gene matches. Here the CDR3 reads CASSVSGTGTYNEQFF. The CDR3, as DNA: TGTGCCAGCAGCGTCTCCGGGACAGGGACCTACAATGAGCAGTTCTTC.

CDR3 sequence reads: CASSSGLAGVPGELFF. The CDR3 region has the DNA TGTGCCAGCAGCTCGGGACTAGCGGGAGTTCCCGGGGAGCTGTTTTTT. J is TRBJ2-2 and V is TRBV7-3; 14 bases fit TRBD2. The germline gives CDR1 SGHTA, CDR2 FQGTGA. This CDR3 has 16 residues. Unmatched junction bases numbered 4, after V lost 4 bases and J lost 6 bases.

The gene calls are TRBV19 and TRBJ2-7, with 9 bases aligning to TRBD2. J lost 5 bases, V lost 6 bases, and 11 bases had no gene match. Germline V gives CDR1 LNHDA, CDR2 SQIVND (reference sequence). The CDR3 totals 15 residues. Here the CDR3 reads CASSGWRTSDDEQYF. The CDR3 region has the DNA TGTGCCAGTAGCGGTTGGCGGACTAGCGATGACGAGCAGTACTTC.

V is TRBV6-5 and J is TRBJ2-1, with D perhaps TRBD1 (5 bases). This CDR3 is 12 amino acids long. Between the trimmed V and J ends, which lost 5 bases and 9 bases, there was a span of 11 bases. Germline CDR1 is MNHEY and CDR2 is SVGAGI. CDR3 region: CASSQGPPEQFF. In nucleotides, the CDR3 is TGTGCCAGCAGTCAGGGCCCCCCTGAGCAGTTCTTC.

CDR3 sequence reads: CASTSRGRLAKNIQYF. The CDR3 coding sequence is TGTGCCAGCACCTCCCGCGGACGTTTAGCCAAAAACATTCAGTACTTC. This rearrangement joins TRBV13 to TRBJ2-4; D unresolved. This CDR3 comprises 16 residues. V was shortened by 7 bases and J by 0 bases, with 16 bases between the two germline ends. Germline loops: CDR1 PRHDT, CDR2 FYEKMQ (reference sequence). Variable domain in full (rest from reference TRBV13 and TRBJ2-4): AAGVIQSPRHLIKEKRETATLKCYPIPRHDTVYWYQQGPGQDPQFLISFYEKMQSDKGSIPDRFSAQQFSDYHSELNMSSLELGDSALYFCASTSRGRLAKNIQYFGAGTRLSVL.

The J gene is TRBJ1-4, the V gene TRBV6-5; possible D gene TRBD1, 6 bases. The CDR3 runs 15 residues. Germline CDR1 MNHEY, CDR2 SVGAGI. V dropped 7 bases and J dropped 4 bases, with 16 bases sitting between them. CDR3 sequence (DNA): TGTGCCAGCAAACTCCACGACAGGAATAATGAAAAACTGTTTTTT. The encoded protein is CASKLHDRNNEKLFF.

V usage is TRBV27 and J usage is TRBJ2-7, with a weak D call TRBD1 (5 bases). CDR1 and CDR2 from the germline V gene are MNHEY and SMNVEV (reference sequence). The length of the CDR3 is 15 residues. Trimming took off 7 bases at V and 5 bases at J, with 21 bases between the two ends. CDR3 sequence: CASNPKGAGFDEQYF. The CDR3 coding sequence is TGTGCCAGCAACCCTAAAGGGGCAGGGTTCGACGAGCAGTACTTC.

The chain employs TRBV7-9 and TRBJ1-2, with unresolved D. CDR1 is SEHNR and CDR2 is FQNEAQ in the germline V gene (reference sequence). The germline V and J ends were trimmed by 1 base and 3 bases, with 12 bases remaining between them. The CDR3 consists of 15 residues. CDR3 in DNA: TGTGCCAGCAGCTTAGAGCTGGGAATGGACTATGGCTACACCTTC. It yields the protein CASSLELGMDYGYTF.

V usage is TRBV7-9 and J usage is TRBJ2-7, with 10 bases fitting TRBD2. Germline V gene sequence: CDR1 SEHNR, CDR2 FQNEAQ (reference sequence). CDR3 length: 14 amino acids. V shed 8 bases, J shed 2 bases, and the junction held 6 bases outside the gene matches. The CDR3 DNA reads TGTGCCAGCCGAGGTAGCGGGAGGCCCTACGAGCAGTACTTC. Its translation: CASRGSGRPYEQYF.

Note on this clone: Other DNA variants within this sample encode the same CDR3. The DNA of the CDR3 is TGTGCCAGCAGCGCGGGACTAGCGGGAGTGGGTGAGACCCAGTACTTC. As protein: CASSAGLAGVGETQYF. The chain recombines TRBV9 with TRBJ2-5; TRBD2 matches 14 bases. Germline V CDR1 and CDR2: SGDLS, YYNGEE. The junction had 6 bases not matched to a gene; V was cut back by 3 bases and J by 5 bases. The CDR3 covers 16 residues.

J is TRBJ2-5 and V is TRBV11-2; 8 bases line up with TRBD1. Trimming cost V 5 bases and J 5 bases; bases outside gene matches: 10. This CDR3 is 15 amino acids long. Germline values: CDR1 SGHAT, CDR2 FQNNGV. CDR3 loop: CASSPGDRRVETQYF. The CDR3 DNA reads TGTGCCAGCAGCCCCGGGGACAGGAGGGTGGAGACCCAGTACTTC.

This sequence joins TRBV7-9 and TRBJ2-2; 9 bases are a match to TRBD2. This CDR3 is 19 amino acids long. Germline trimming cut 6 bases from V and 3 bases from J; bases unmatched to any gene: 17. From germline, CDR1 is SEHNR and CDR2 FQNEAQ (reference sequence). The CDR3 nucleotides are TGTGCCAGCAGTTCCACTGTTGGTAGCGGGAGTTTTTACACCGGGGAGCTGTTTTTT. Its protein is CASSSTVGSGSFYTGELFF.

This clone appeared a single time. The V gene is TRBV12-5, the J gene TRBJ1-1; D is possibly TRBD1 (5 bases). Trimming shortened V by 3 bases and J by 10 bases, and 9 bases separated the two germline ends. Per the germline V gene, CDR1 is LGHNT and CDR2 is FRNRAP. CDR3 size: 11 residues. DNA of the CDR3: TGTGCTAGTGGTTTTCAGGGTCGAGCTTTCTTT. Its protein is CASGFQGRAFF.

Worth noting for this clone: Other DNA sequences in the sample encode the same CDR3. The chain combines TRBV19 with TRBJ2-3; no clear D gene. Germline values: CDR1 LNHDA, CDR2 SQIVND (reference sequence). The CDR3 is 10 amino acids. Trimming left V 7 bases short and J 5 bases short, with 4 bases between. The CDR3 loop is CASKGDTQYF. DNA of the CDR3: TGTGCCAGTAAGGGAGATACGCAGTATTTT.

The chain is built from TRBV27 and TRBJ1-1, with TRBD1 identical over 7 bases. The V gene's germline CDR1 is MNHEY and CDR2 SMNVEV (reference sequence). Losses at the gene ends were 5 bases for V and 0 bases for J; bases not matched to a gene: 3. The CDR3 is 14 amino acids. The CDR3 is CASSVQGLNTEAFF. CDR3 coding DNA: TGTGCCAGCAGTGTACAGGGGCTGAACACTGAAGCTTTCTTT.

V and J are TRBV29-1 and TRBJ2-1; 7 bases match TRBD2. V gave up 4 bases and J gave up 9 bases; unmatched junction bases: 6. The V gene's germline CDR1 is SQVTM and CDR2 ANQGSEA. The CDR3 is 12 residues long. The CDR3 sequence is CSVVSSGSEQFF. The CDR3 bases are TGCAGCGTTGTGTCTAGCGGCAGTGAGCAGTTCTTC.